The 8 T cell receptor beta chains below were found in one sample sequenced in a study of shared clonotypes between healthy human individuals. This table comes from immunoSEQ multiplex PCR, and its TCRdb copy is limited to in-frame clones, with some not included. The sample shows 2 million to 2.5 million clones, 85% to 95% of them seen only once. Material: naive CD4+ T cells from PBMCs. The subset was: CD45RA+ positively selected. All receptors derive from a man between 18 and 29 years old in good health. Some clones in this sample may be carry-over from other donors' samples.

V gene TRBV7-9 combines with J gene TRBJ2-5; TRBD1 agrees at 9 bases. The CDR3 is 14 residues long. The germline V gene has CDR1 SEHNR and CDR2 FQNEAQ (reference sequence). J was trimmed by 5 bases and V by 5 bases; bases with no gene match: 6. CDR3 sequence: CASSRTGGEETQYF. In DNA form, the CDR3 reads TGTGCCAGCAGCCGTACAGGGGGCGAGGAGACCCAGTACTTC.

The chain joins TRBV18 to TRBJ1-2, with 7 bases lining up with TRBD1. This CDR3 is built from 16 residues. The V gene end was trimmed by 2 bases and the J gene end by 8 bases; junction bases not matched to a gene: 14. The V gene's germline CDR1 is KGHSH and CDR2 LQKENI. The CDR3 DNA is TGTGCCAGCTCACCAACAGAAGACAGGGAAGTGAAAGGCTACACCTTC. Encoded protein: CASSPTEDREVKGYTF.

The J gene is TRBJ1-2, the V gene TRBV18; D may be TRBD1 (6 bases). Deletions cut 4 bases from V and 4 bases from J, with 13 bases between. In germline, CDR1 is KGHSH, CDR2 LQKENI. The CDR3 covers 14 residues. The CDR3 coding sequence is TGTGCCAGCTCACTAATACAGGGACCCTATGGCTACACCTTC. As protein: CASSLIQGPYGYTF.

This chain uses TRBV9 with TRBJ2-2, with a tentative D call TRBD2 (6 bases). The CDR3 has 17 amino acids. V was cut by 0 bases and J by 5 bases, with 17 bases left in between. Looked up from germline, CDR1 is SGDLS and CDR2 is YYNGEE. Here the CDR3 DNA reads TGTGCCAGCAGCGTAGAACCGGGGACTGAAGGAACCGGGGAGCTGTTTTTT. Protein sequence: CASSVEPGTEGTGELFF. The whole variable domain, remainder taken from reference TRBV9 and TRBJ2-2, is DSGVTQTPKHLITATGQRVTLRCSPRSGDLSVYWYQQSLDQGLQFLIQYYNGEERAKGNILERFSAQQFPDLHSELNLSSLELGDSALYFCASSVEPGTEGTGELFFGEGSRLTVL.

The genes are TRBV7-3 and TRBJ2-7, with a weak D call TRBD2 (5 bases). There are 13 residues in the CDR3. V gave up 5 bases and J gave up 5 bases, with 13 bases separating them. Germline values: CDR1 SGHTA, CDR2 FQGTGA. The CDR3 spells CASSRDPGDEQYF. The CDR3 DNA sequence: TGTGCCAGCAGCCGGGATCCTGGGGACGAGCAGTACTTC.

This chain connects TRBV7-9 to TRBJ2-2; tentatively, D is TRBD2 (6 bases). With 5 bases removed from V and 7 bases from J, the gap between germline ends came to 14 bases. CDR3 size: 14 residues. Per the germline V gene, CDR1 is SEHNR and CDR2 is FQNEAQ (reference sequence). As DNA, the CDR3 is TGTGCCAGCAGCATAACTAGCTTTATCGGGGAGCTGTTTTTT. Amino acid sequence: CASSITSFIGELFF.

The chain links TRBV7-2 to TRBJ1-3; the D gene is possibly TRBD1 (6 bases). CDR3 length: 19 residues. Trimming removed 2 bases from V and 2 bases from J, with 22 bases in between. CDR1 SGHTA and CDR2 FQGNSA come from the germline V gene. The CDR3 region has the DNA TGTGCCAGCAGCTTAAGGCAGGGTGTCCTGGGGGCGGCTGGAAACACCATATATTTT. It specifies CASSLRQGVLGAAGNTIYF.

Points on this clone: This same CDR3 is encoded by further DNA sequences in the sample. The chain couples TRBV7-9 to TRBJ2-5; TRBD2 matches at 10 bases. Per germline, CDR1 SEHNR and CDR2 FQNEAQ (reference sequence). V shed 1 base, J shed 5 bases, and the junction held 7 bases outside the gene matches. The CDR3 length is 16 residues. CDR3 nucleotides: TGTGCCAGCAGCTTAGGTCTAGCGGGAGACGTGGAGACCCAGTACTTC. It encodes CASSLGLAGDVETQYF.